The 16 T cell receptor beta chains reported below all come from one sample, sequenced in a study of blood T cell repertoires in COVID-19 (dated by TCRdb to about 2020). Receptors were amplified or captured by the immunoSEQ multiplex PCR assay. The immuneACCESS repertoire file appears here via TCRdb, limited to in-frame rearrangements. These files lack a portion of the clones; in checked studies, under half of the deficit traces to unresolved V genes, and the cause of the others is not known. The sample includes 200,000 to 300,000 clones, with 86% observed a single time. The ten most abundant clones make up over 7.5% of the sample. Sequencing was carried out using peripheral blood. These TCRs come from a man between 40 and 49 years old who had recovered from COVID-19.

The gene calls are TRBV7-9 and TRBJ2-3; weak D call: TRBD2 (6 bases). This CDR3 region has 15 residues. V was pared by 5 bases and J by 5 bases, with 17 bases between. Per the germline V gene, CDR1 is SEHNR and CDR2 is FQNEAQ (reference sequence). In nucleotides, the CDR3 is TGTGCCAGCAGCGGTATGGAGCGGGTGGGAGATACGCAGTATTTT. Its protein is CASSGMERVGDTQYF. Drawing the rest from reference TRBV7-9 and TRBJ2-3, the complete variable domain is DTGVSQNPRHKITKRGQNVTFRCDPISEHNRLYWYRQTLGQGPEFLTYFQNEAQLEKSRLLSDRFSAERPKGSFSTLEIQRTEQGDSAMYLCASSGMERVGDTQYFGPGTRLTVL.

CDR3 loop: CASSHPGGEQFF. CDR3 DNA: TGTGCCAGCAGCCACCCAGGGGGTGAGCAGTTCTTC. This chain connects TRBV7-8 to TRBJ2-1; 7 bases line up with TRBD1. Germline lookup yields CDR1 SGHVS and CDR2 FQNEAQ. This CDR3 spans 12 amino acids. Trimming took 5 bases from V and 9 from J; bases not matched to a gene: 4.

V is TRBV10-2 and J is TRBJ2-1, with TRBD2 matching 9 bases. The trim removed 5 bases at V and 14 bases at J, leaving 10 bases unmatched. The CDR3 has 13 amino acids. Germline V lookup: CDR1 WSHSY, CDR2 SAAADI. The CDR3 here is CASSSPSGGRKFF. DNA for the CDR3: TGCGCCAGCAGTAGCCCCAGCGGGGGGAGGAAGTTCTTC.

The genes are TRBV29-1 and TRBJ2-2, with 7 bases lining up with TRBD1. V trimming: 2 bases; J trimming: 1 base; junction bases outside the gene matches: 4. Germline V gene data show CDR1 as SQVTM and CDR2 as ANQGSEA. The length of the CDR3 is 15 residues. Here the CDR3 reads CSVESRQGNTGELFF. CDR3 nucleotides: TGCAGCGTTGAATCAAGACAGGGGAACACCGGGGAGCTGTTTTTT.

This clone was seen only a few times. This chain connects TRBV7-6 to TRBJ2-4; TRBD2 aligns across 14 bases. Germline V CDR1 and CDR2: SGHVS, FNYEAQ. The CDR3 totals 19 residues. The junction had 10 bases not matched to a gene; V was cut back by 0 bases and J by 6 bases. The chain's CDR3 is CASSLAPGLAGDRPNIQYF. DNA of the CDR3: TGTGCCAGCAGCTTAGCTCCGGGACTAGCGGGAGACAGGCCAAACATTCAGTACTTC. Using reference TRBV7-6 and TRBJ2-4 for the parts outside the CDR3, the full variable domain is GAGVSQSPRYKVTKRGQDVALRCDPISGHVSLYWYRQALGQGPEFLTYFNYEAQQDKSGLPNDRFSAERPEGSISTLTIQRTEQRDSAMYRCASSLAPGLAGDRPNIQYFGAGTRLSVL.

Details on this clone: Just one base apart from a much larger clone, this may be a read error. Other nucleotide sequences from this sample produce the same CDR3. This chain links TRBV9 with TRBJ2-1; D call uncertain. This CDR3 contains 11 residues. Germline lookup yields CDR1 SGDLS and CDR2 YYNGEE. V lost 0 bases and J 7 bases, leaving 2 bases between the germline ends. The CDR3 is CASSVANEQFF. The CDR3 nucleotides read TGTGCCAGCAGCGTAGCAAATGAGCAGTTCTTC.

The chain uses TRBV2 and TRBJ1-4; D is unclear. Germline V gene sequence: CDR1 SNHLY, CDR2 FYNNEI. Between the trimmed V and J ends, which lost 7 bases and 6 bases, there was a span of 15 bases. This CDR3 comprises 14 residues. The CDR3 bases are TGTGCCAGCACCCAACGGGGTGGGGATGAAAAACTGTTTTTT. Protein product: CASTQRGGDEKLFF.

This chain joins TRBV7-9 and TRBJ2-2, with D perhaps TRBD1 (6 bases). V dropped 7 bases and J dropped 8 bases, with 17 bases sitting between them. Germline values: CDR1 SEHNR, CDR2 FQNEAQ (reference sequence). The CDR3 loop spans 14 amino acids. The CDR3 here is CASTPDSYFGELFF. Written as DNA, the CDR3 is TGTGCCAGCACCCCGGACAGCTATTTTGGGGAGCTGTTTTTT.

The V call is TRBV2, the J call TRBJ2-7; 8 positions agree with TRBD2. The CDR3 runs 12 residues. Trimming cost V 7 bases and J 2 bases; bases outside gene matches: 1. Germline V lookup: CDR1 SNHLY, CDR2 FYNNEI. The CDR3 nucleotides are TGTGCCAGCAAACTAGCGGCCTACGAGCAGTACTTC. Encoded protein: CASKLAAYEQYF.

For this clone: The same CDR3 is also encoded by other DNA sequences in this sample. The rearrangement links TRBV10-3 to TRBJ2-2; 8 bases agree with TRBD2. Trimming removed 4 bases from V and 3 bases from J; junction bases left unmatched: 4. CDR1 and CDR2 from the germline V gene are ENHRY and SYGVKD. The CDR3 consists of 15 residues. The CDR3 loop is CAISGTGGDTGELFF. The CDR3, as DNA: TGTGCCATCAGTGGGACGGGGGGGGACACCGGGGAGCTGTTTTTT.

The chain uses TRBV21-1 and TRBJ2-7; the DNA was not compared with TRBD2, the D call given in the table. TRBV21-1 represents a pseudogene. This CDR3 has 17 amino acids. CDR3 sequence (DNA): TGTGCCAGCACCCTTCCATCGGACTACGTAAATGTGAGAGAGCAGTACTTC. Translation: CASTLPSDYVNVREQYF.

The V gene is TRBV28, the J gene TRBJ2-4, with 8 bases identical to TRBD1. The V segment lost 5 bases and the J segment 1 base; nucleotides outside the gene matches: 25. Per the germline V gene, CDR1 is MDHEN and CDR2 is SYDVKM. This CDR3 has 22 residues. CDR3 sequence (DNA): TGTGCCAGCAGTCACCAAAGGAACCTGTCTCGGACAGGGTCGGTGGCCAAAAACATTCAGTACTTC. Encoded protein: CASSHQRNLSRTGSVAKNIQYF.

CDR3 loop: CASKREVGELFF. The CDR3 bases are TGTGCCAGCAAGAGAGAGGTCGGGGAGCTGTTTTTT. V gene TRBV7-8 combines with J gene TRBJ2-2; D is undetermined. V gave up 7 bases and J gave up 7 bases, with 10 bases separating them. Germline V CDR1 and CDR2: SGHVS, FQNEAQ. This CDR3 is 12 amino acids long.

This chain uses TRBV7-9 with TRBJ2-7; 7 nucleotides line up with TRBD2. Germline V gene data show CDR1 as SEHNR and CDR2 as FQNEAQ (reference sequence). Trimming cost V 1 base and J 6 bases; bases outside gene matches: 12. The CDR3 has 16 amino acids. CDR3 protein: CASSLDGGSNLSEQYF. The CDR3 bases are TGTGCCAGCAGCTTAGATGGCGGGAGCAACTTGAGCGAGCAGTACTTC.

The rearrangement uses TRBV7-9 and TRBJ2-7; D remains unclear. Looked up from germline, CDR1 is SEHNR and CDR2 is FQNEAQ (reference sequence). This CDR3 is built from 14 residues. V was trimmed by 5 bases and J by 1 base, leaving 12 bases between them. The DNA for the CDR3 is TGTGCCAGCAGCCCCGAGGCAGCGTCCTACGAGCAGTACTTC. Protein sequence: CASSPEAASYEQYF.

V gene TRBV5-5 combines with J gene TRBJ1-1; 9 nucleotides agree with TRBD1. Germline CDR1 reads SGHKS; CDR2 reads YYEKEE (reference sequence). The CDR3 runs to 15 residues. Trimming removed 5 bases from V and 4 bases from J; junction bases left unmatched: 9. CDR3 sequence (DNA): TGTGCCAGCAGATACGAGGGACAGGGACGCACTGAAGCTTTCTTT. It yields the protein CASRYEGQGRTEAFF.